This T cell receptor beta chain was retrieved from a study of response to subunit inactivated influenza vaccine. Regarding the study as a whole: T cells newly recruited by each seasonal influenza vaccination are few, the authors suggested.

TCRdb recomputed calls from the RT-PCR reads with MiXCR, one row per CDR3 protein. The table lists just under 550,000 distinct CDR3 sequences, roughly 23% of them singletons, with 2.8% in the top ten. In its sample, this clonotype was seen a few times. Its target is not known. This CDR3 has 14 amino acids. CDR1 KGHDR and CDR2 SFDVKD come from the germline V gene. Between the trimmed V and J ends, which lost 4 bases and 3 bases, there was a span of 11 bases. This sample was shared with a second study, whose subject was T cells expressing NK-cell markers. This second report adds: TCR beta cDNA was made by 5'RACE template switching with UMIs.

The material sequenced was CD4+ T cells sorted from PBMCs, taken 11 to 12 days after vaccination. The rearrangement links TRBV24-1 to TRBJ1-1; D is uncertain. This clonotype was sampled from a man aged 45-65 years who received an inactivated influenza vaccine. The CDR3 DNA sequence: TGTGCCACCAGTGAGCCGGGTAGAGACACTGAAGCTTTCTTT. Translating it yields CATSEPGRDTEAFF.